One sample yielded the 15 T cell receptor beta chains listed below, sequenced in a study of CD8+CD57+ T cells in acquired aplastic anemia. CDR3 and TCR beta VDJ profiling relied on genomic DNA as the template. TCRdb independently ran MiXCR on the reads; one entry per CDR3 protein. The data contain roughly 160,000 distinct CDR3 sequences, about three fifths of them singletons. Sequences were obtained from sorted CD4+, CD8+, or CD8+CD57+ T cells (not recorded which) from PBMCs. Every receptor here comes from a human donor in good health.

The chain uses TRBV2 and TRBJ2-5, with a weak D call TRBD2 (5 bases). Trimming pared 6 bases from V and 5 bases from J, leaving 13 bases between. Per the germline V gene, CDR1 is SNHLY and CDR2 is FYNNEI. The CDR3 contains 13 residues. For the CDR3, the DNA is TGTGCCAGCAGCAGGATTAGCGTGGAGACCCAGTACTTC. Translated, it gives CASSRISVETQYF.

This chain links TRBV5-1 with TRBJ1-1; 8 nucleotides agree with TRBD1. The germline CDR1 and CDR2 sequences are SGHRS and YFSETQ. The V segment lost 3 bases and the J segment 0 bases; nucleotides outside the gene matches: 7. The length of the CDR3 is 16 residues. The CDR3 loop reads CASSSGQGLMNTEAFF. The CDR3 nucleotides are TGCGCCAGCAGCTCAGGACAGGGACTCATGAACACTGAAGCTTTCTTT. Full variable domain (outside the CDR3, taken from reference TRBV5-1 and TRBJ1-1): KAGVTQTPRYLIKTRGQQVTLSCSPISGHRSVSWYQQTPGQGLQFLFEYFSETQRNKGNFPGRFSGRQFSNSRSEMNVSTLELGDSALYLCASSSGQGLMNTEAFFGQGTRLTVV.

With regard to this clonotype: The missing conserved phenylalanine or tryptophan at the end of this CDR3 makes a read error likely. The gene calls are TRBV10-3 and TRBJ2-7; 7 bases map to TRBD2. There are 15 residues in the CDR3. The germline V gene encodes CDR1 ENHRY and CDR2 SYGVKD. The CDR3 DNA is TGTGCCAGCAGTTTTTTGGCTAGCGGAATCTACGAGCAGTACCTC. Translating gives CASSFLASGIYEQYL.

In this sample, this clonotype turned up many times. The gene calls are TRBV24-1 and TRBJ1-2; D is possibly TRBD1 (5 bases). This CDR3 is 13 amino acids long. Trimming stripped 5 bases from V and 8 bases from J, with 14 bases between. Germline V CDR1 and CDR2: KGHDR, SFDVKD. The CDR3 reads CATSVGALGGYTF. CDR3 nucleotides: TGTGCCACCAGTGTAGGGGCGCTCGGCGGCTACACCTTC.

The chain employs TRBV14 and TRBJ1-2; D may be TRBD1 (5 bases). Trimming took 6 bases from V and 5 from J, leaving 13 bases between them. The germline CDR1 and CDR2 sequences are SGHDN and FVKESK. The CDR3 is made up of 13 amino acids. The CDR3 DNA reads as TGTGCCAGCAGTGACGGGACCCATTATGGCTACACCTTC. Its translation is CASSDGTHYGYTF.

The table lists this clonotype with many counts. The chain employs TRBV2 and TRBJ2-4; D is unresolved. V lost 8 bases and J 1 base, leaving 12 bases between the germline ends. Germline CDR1 and CDR2: SNHLY and FYNNEI. The CDR3 extends over 14 amino acids. CDR3 bases: TGTGCCAGCGGATGGGCCAGGGCCAAAAACATTCAGTACTTC. Translating it yields CASGWARAKNIQYF.

Concerning this clonotype: A read error may explain this, as a much larger clone is one base away. The V and J genes are TRBV5-6 and TRBJ2-1; a possible D gene is TRBD1 (6 bases). The germline V and J ends were trimmed by 5 bases and 10 bases, with 16 bases remaining between them. Germline-derived CDR1 and CDR2 are SGHDT and YYEEEE. The CDR3 is made up of 13 amino acids. The CDR3 coding sequence is TGTGCCAGCAGTTACAGGGAATCAGACGAGCAGTTCTTC. Protein sequence: CASSYRESDEQFF.

The chain combines TRBV7-9 with TRBJ1-2; no clear D. CDR3 size: 16 residues. Germline values: CDR1 SEHNR, CDR2 FQNEAQ (reference sequence). Trimming left V 2 bases short and J 0 bases short, with 13 bases between. The CDR3 nucleotides read TGTGCCAGCAGCTTATCCCCGCAGGCTCCTAACTATGGCTACACCTTC. Its protein is CASSLSPQAPNYGYTF.

The count of this clonotype is one. Germline and junction disagree at one end, which may indicate a read error. The J gene is TRBJ2-1, the V gene TRBV20-1; D possibly corresponds to TRBD1 (6 bases). Germline loops: CDR1 DFQATT, CDR2 SNEGSKA (reference sequence). CDR3 length equals 16 residues. The CDR3 loop is CSAREQGYEQYNEQCF. The CDR3 region has the DNA TGCAGTGCTAGAGAACAGGGTTACGAGCAGTACAATGAGCAGTGCTTC.

This clonotype occurred once. The genes are TRBV20-1 and TRBJ2-7; D is perhaps TRBD2 (5 bases). Germline CDR1 is DFQATT and CDR2 is SNEGSKA (reference sequence). The CDR3 has 16 residues. Trimming shortened V by 2 bases and J by 2 bases, and 19 bases separated the two germline ends. Here the CDR3 DNA reads TGCAGTGCTAGACGACTGAGGGTCCCCTTGACCTACGAGCAGTACTTC. Protein product: CSARRLRVPLTYEQYF.

As for this clonotype: A much larger clone differs by one base, so this may be a read error. The chain carries TRBV7-8 and TRBJ2-1, with D unclear. CDR1 and CDR2 from the germline V gene are SGHVS and FQNEAQ. CDR3 length: 12 amino acids. The CDR3 loop is CASGLVVNEQFF. The CDR3 coding sequence is TGTGCCAGCGGCTTAGTGGTGAATGAGCAGTTCTTC.

CDR3 sequence reads: CATSWSVAREQFF. The CDR3 coding sequence is TGTGCCACCAGTTGGTCGGTCGCCAGGGAGCAGTTCTTC. The J gene is TRBJ2-1, the V gene TRBV24-1; D ambiguous. There are 13 residues in the CDR3. Trimming pared 6 bases from V and 10 bases from J, leaving 15 bases between. CDR1 KGHDR and CDR2 SFDVKD come from the germline V gene.

This chain's CDR3 is CASKDRLLNYGYTF. The CDR3 coding sequence is TGTGCCAGTAAGGACAGACTCCTTAACTATGGCTACACCTTC. The genes are TRBV19 and TRBJ1-2; maybe TRBD1 (6 bases). Germline V CDR1 and CDR2: LNHDA, SQIVND (reference sequence). This CDR3 has 14 amino acids. V was shortened by 7 bases and J by 1 base, with 13 bases between the two germline ends.

The chain is built from TRBV12-3 or TRBV12-4 and TRBJ2-7, with no clear D. There are 15 residues in the CDR3. V lost 1 base and J lost 0, with 10 bases in between. The CDR3, as DNA: TGTGCCAGCAGTTTAGTTGGCAGAACCTCCTACGAGCAGTACTTC. This gives the protein CASSLVGRTSYEQYF.

The gene calls are TRBV7-9 and TRBJ2-3; TRBD2 matches at 7 bases. V shed 5 bases and J 2 bases; nucleotides not matched to a gene: 7. The CDR3 length is 15 residues. Germline CDR1 reads SEHNR; CDR2 reads FQNEAQ (reference sequence). The CDR3 is CASSLVRGYTDTQYF. Here the CDR3 DNA reads TGTGCCAGCAGCCTCGTGCGGGGGTACACAGATACGCAGTATTTT.